This T cell receptor (beta chain) appears in the sequencing data of a study of CD8 T cells in Susac syndrome. With 5 bases removed from V and 12 bases from J, the gap between germline ends came to 16 bases. Germline values: CDR1 LGHNA, CDR2 YSLEER. CDR3 size: 12 residues. With random hexamers, roughly 0.45 to 1 ug RNA was reverse transcribed. TCRdb ran MiXCR on the immunoSEQ multiplex PCR reads and lists one entry per CDR3 protein. The repertoire includes some 300,000 distinct CDR3 sequences, 70% to 90% of them detected once, and 0.21% sits in the top ten. The receptor comes from a human donor with multiple sclerosis. V gene TRBV4-3 combines with J gene TRBJ1-1; TRBD1 is a possible D gene (5 bases). The sequencing sample was made of CD8+ T cells from PBMCs. In DNA, the CDR3 is TGCGCCAGCAGCGGGACCCTCCATCGGACTTTCTTT. Encoded protein: CASSGTLHRTFF.